The 29 T cell receptor beta chains below all came from one sample that was sequenced in a study of T cell clones after liver transplantation. TCRdb's table, derived via immunoSEQ multiplex PCR, lists solely in-frame clones and lacks some. The table includes some 120,000 clones, 75% to 95% detected once. The sequencing here drew on CD4+ T cells from blood, taken 12 months after liver transplant. The receptors were sampled from a human patient who received a liver transplant. Some T cells may be transferred from the graft donor.

The J gene is TRBJ2-3, the V gene TRBV28; weak D call: TRBD2 (7 bases). Trimming stripped 5 bases from V and 3 bases from J, with 15 bases between. The CDR3 covers 15 residues. CDR1 MDHEN and CDR2 SYDVKM come from the germline V gene. CDR3 nucleotides: TGTGCCAGCAGTACCCTGGGGGGGGCTACAGATACGCAGTATTTT. The encoded protein is CASSTLGGATDTQYF.

The J gene is TRBJ2-2, the V gene TRBV9; D call uncertain. This CDR3 contains 14 residues. CDR1 is SGDLS and CDR2 is YYNGEE in the germline V gene. V lost 0 bases and J 6 bases, leaving 9 bases between the germline ends. The CDR3 spells CASSVDRWAGELFF. As DNA, the CDR3 is TGTGCCAGCAGCGTAGATAGGTGGGCCGGGGAGCTGTTTTTT. Together with reference TRBV9 and TRBJ2-2, the CDR3 gives the full variable domain: DSGVTQTPKHLITATGQRVTLRCSPRSGDLSVYWYQQSLDQGLQFLIQYYNGEERAKGNILERFSAQQFPDLHSELNLSSLELGDSALYFCASSVDRWAGELFFGEGSRLTVL.

The rearrangement links TRBV10-3 to TRBJ2-5, with 8 bases aligning to TRBD1. V shed 3 bases, J shed 4 bases, and the junction held 10 bases outside the gene matches. The germline V gene has CDR1 ENHRY and CDR2 SYGVKD. The CDR3 is 16 amino acids. This CDR3 reads CAISEGGQGSRETQYF. The CDR3 coding sequence is TGTGCCATCAGTGAAGGTGGACAGGGTAGTCGAGAGACCCAGTACTTC.

Here the CDR3 reads CASSLGRGDLYEQYF. The CDR3 region has the DNA TGCGCCAGCAGCTTGGGTCGGGGGGACCTCTACGAGCAGTACTTC. The chain joins TRBV5-1 to TRBJ2-7, with 7 bases aligning to TRBD2. This CDR3 is built from 15 residues. From germline, CDR1 is SGHRS and CDR2 YFSETQ. The V gene end was trimmed by 0 bases and the J gene end by 3 bases; junction bases not matched to a gene: 6.

On this clone: Germline and junction disagree at one end, which may indicate a read error. The chain combines TRBV4-1 with TRBJ2-1, with 10 nucleotides matching TRBD2. Germline assignment: CDR1 MGHRA and CDR2 YSYEKL. The CDR3 consists of 17 residues. This CDR3 reads CASGQESSGSSYNEQFF. CDR3 DNA sequence: TGCGCCAGCGGCCAAGAGTCTAGCGGGAGCTCCTACAATGAGCAGTTCTTC.

The V and J genes are TRBV2 and TRBJ2-7; 8 bases map to TRBD1. CDR1 SNHLY and CDR2 FYNNEI come from the germline V gene. The CDR3 loop spans 13 amino acids. With 8 bases clipped from V and 3 bases from J, the junction kept 6 bases outside the gene matches. The DNA of the CDR3 is TGTGCCAGCGGACAGGGTCAAGGCTACGAGCAGTACTTC. Translation: CASGQGQGYEQYF.

The genes are TRBV18 and TRBJ2-5; D is undetermined. Per germline, CDR1 KGHSH and CDR2 LQKENI. The length of the CDR3 is 17 residues. Trimming removed 1 base at V and 2 bases at J, with 17 bases between. CDR3 DNA: TGTGCCAGCTCACCACAACCTCAACAGAGCTTACAAGAGACCCAGTACTTC. Protein: CASSPQPQQSLQETQYF.

This clone was seen only a few times. The chain recombines TRBV5-4 with TRBJ2-7, with 11 bases matching TRBD2. The CDR3 is made up of 15 amino acids. Trimming removed 3 bases from V and 4 bases from J; junction bases left unmatched: 6. The germline V gene encodes CDR1 SGHNT and CDR2 YYREEE (reference sequence). The CDR3 coding sequence is TGTGCCAGCAGCTGGGGGGGGACTAGCGGATACGAGCAGTACTTC. Its protein product is CASSWGGTSGYEQYF.

This sequence joins TRBV6-5 and TRBJ1-1; no definite D call. CDR3 size: 12 residues. CDR1 is MNHEY and CDR2 is SVGAGI in the germline V gene. The V end was cut by 6 bases, the J end by 4 bases, with 9 bases between. CDR3 nucleotides: TGTGCCAGCAGCCGAAGCGGCACTGAAGCTTTCTTT. It is translated as CASSRSGTEAFF.

The V call is TRBV25-1, the J call TRBJ2-5, with 7 nucleotides matching TRBD1. V lost 3 bases to trimming and J lost 2 bases; unmatched junction nucleotides: 6. CDR3 size: 15 residues. Germline assignment: CDR1 MGHDK and CDR2 SYGVNS. The CDR3 here is CASSDMRQGQETQYF. CDR3 sequence (DNA): TGTGCCAGCAGTGATATGAGACAGGGTCAAGAGACCCAGTACTTC.

Of note for this clone: Additional DNA sequences in this sample encode the identical CDR3. The DNA of the CDR3 is TGCAGTGCTAGCTACAATGAGCAGTTCTTC. Its protein product is CSASYNEQFF. This chain connects TRBV20-1 to TRBJ2-1, with D unresolved. Trimming stripped 3 bases from V and 3 bases from J, with 0 bases between. This CDR3 has 10 amino acids. The germline gives CDR1 DFQATT, CDR2 SNEGSKA (reference sequence).

The chain carries TRBV18 and TRBJ2-7, with TRBD1 matching over 9 bases. After removal of 3 bases from V and 0 bases from J, the junction contained 3 bases not matched to a gene. This CDR3 spans 15 amino acids. CDR1 and CDR2 (germline): KGHSH, LQKENI. CDR3: CASSPGTGSSYEQYF. Written as DNA, the CDR3 is TGTGCCAGCTCACCCGGGACAGGGAGCTCCTACGAGCAGTACTTC. The whole variable domain, filled in from reference TRBV18 and TRBJ2-7, reads NAGVMQNPRHLVRRRGQEARLRCSPMKGHSHVYWYRQLPEEGLKFMVYLQKENIIDESGMPKERFSAEFPKEGPSILRIQQVVRGDSAAYFCASSPGTGSSYEQYFGPGTRLTVT.

The V call is TRBV18, the J call TRBJ1-5, with 7 bases that match TRBD1. Germline assignment: CDR1 KGHSH and CDR2 LQKENI. The CDR3 length is 14 residues. Trimming removed 8 bases from V and 5 bases from J; junction bases left unmatched: 9. CDR3 region: CASRPTGPDQPQHF. The CDR3, as DNA: TGTGCCAGCCGGCCGACAGGGCCCGATCAGCCCCAGCATTTT. Together with reference TRBV18 and TRBJ1-5, the CDR3 gives the full variable domain: NAGVMQNPRHLVRRRGQEARLRCSPMKGHSHVYWYRQLPEEGLKFMVYLQKENIIDESGMPKERFSAEFPKEGPSILRIQQVVRGDSAAYFCASRPTGPDQPQHFGDGTRLSIL.

Written as DNA, the CDR3 is TGTGCCAGCAGCACCCGTGGTGTCCCTGGGGCCAACGTCCTGACTTTC. Protein product: CASSTRGVPGANVLTF. This chain connects TRBV9 to TRBJ2-6, with D uncertain. Germline CDR1 SGDLS, CDR2 YYNGEE. This CDR3 region has 16 residues. The ends were cut back, 4 bases at V and 2 bases at J, with 13 bases in the middle.

This chain connects TRBV28 to TRBJ2-6, with D uncertain. The germline V and J ends were trimmed by 6 bases and 2 bases, with 11 bases remaining between them. The CDR3 has 15 amino acids. In germline, CDR1 is MDHEN, CDR2 SYDVKM. The CDR3, as DNA: TGTGCCAGCAGCCCGACTGGGGCTGGGGCCAACGTCCTGACTTTC. The encoded protein is CASSPTGAGANVLTF.

This clone came up a few times. The chain combines TRBV5-6 with TRBJ2-3; TRBD2 might be the D (5 bases). V was cut by 2 bases and J by 1 base, with 14 bases left in between. Germline V gene sequence: CDR1 SGHDT, CDR2 YYEEEE. CDR3 length: 16 amino acids. The CDR3 nucleotides are TGTGCCAGCAGCTTAATGAGGGCTACGGGCACAGATACGCAGTATTTT. This sequence encodes CASSLMRATGTDTQYF.

The chain combines TRBV11-2 with TRBJ2-6; D is uncertain. The CDR3 spans 16 residues. The germline CDR1 and CDR2 sequences are SGHAT and FQNNGV. V lost 4 bases and J 2 bases, leaving 12 bases between the germline ends. In DNA form, the CDR3 reads TGTGCCAGCAGCTCGAGCTGGGTAACTGGGGCCAACGTCCTGACTTTC. Protein: CASSSSWVTGANVLTF.

This chain joins TRBV28 and TRBJ2-7, with TRBD1 matching over 8 bases. The trim removed 5 bases at V and 6 bases at J, leaving 15 bases unmatched. Germline loops: CDR1 MDHEN, CDR2 SYDVKM. The CDR3 covers 16 residues. The chain's CDR3 is CASSPWATGGSGEQYF. As DNA, the CDR3 is TGTGCCAGCAGTCCCTGGGCCACAGGGGGTTCTGGCGAGCAGTACTTC.

The genes are TRBV9 and TRBJ1-5; maybe TRBD1 (5 bases). Looked up from germline, CDR1 is SGDLS and CDR2 is YYNGEE. The CDR3 totals 15 residues. V was cut by 3 bases and J by 7 bases, with 17 bases left in between. The CDR3 DNA is TGTGCCAGCAGCGCCGACGGGGCAGCCTACCAGCCCCAGCATTTT. Translation: CASSADGAAYQPQHF. Filled out from reference TRBV9 and TRBJ1-5, the complete variable domain reads DSGVTQTPKHLITATGQRVTLRCSPRSGDLSVYWYQQSLDQGLQFLIQYYNGEERAKGNILERFSAQQFPDLHSELNLSSLELGDSALYFCASSADGAAYQPQHFGDGTRLSIL.

V and J are TRBV6-5 and TRBJ1-3, with 7 bases fitting TRBD1. CDR1 is MNHEY, CDR2 SVGAGI, per germline. This CDR3 spans 15 amino acids. J gave up 0 bases and V 4 bases, and 3 bases lay outside the gene matches. In DNA, the CDR3 is TGTGCCAGCAGTTCGACAGGGACCTCTGGAAACACCATATATTTT. Protein product: CASSSTGTSGNTIYF.

This chain uses TRBV28 with TRBJ1-5; a possible D gene is TRBD1 (6 bases). The germline V gene has CDR1 MDHEN and CDR2 SYDVKM. The V end lost 7 bases, the J end lost 3 bases, and 16 bases lay between the germline ends. The CDR3 loop spans 15 amino acids. CDR3 sequence (DNA): TGTGCCAGCACCGGATCTACAGGGTTCAATCAGCCCCAGCATTTT. Amino acids: CASTGSTGFNQPQHF.

J is TRBJ1-5 and V is TRBV10-3; TRBD1 agrees at 7 bases. Looked up from germline, CDR1 is ENHRY and CDR2 is SYGVKD. Trimming took 0 bases from V and 4 from J; bases not matched to a gene: 3. The CDR3 sequence is 15 residues long. CDR3 in amino acids: CAISESTQGNQPQHF. As DNA, the CDR3 is TGTGCCATCAGTGAGTCGACACAGGGGAATCAGCCCCAGCATTTT.

The chain employs TRBV9 and TRBJ1-1, with a weak D call TRBD1 (6 bases). Trimming took off 0 bases at V and 0 bases at J, with 9 bases between the two ends. Germline V gene sequence: CDR1 SGDLS, CDR2 YYNGEE. The CDR3 has 15 amino acids. The CDR3 loop reads CASSVVGGLNTEAFF. In nucleotides, the CDR3 is TGTGCCAGCAGCGTAGTAGGGGGGTTGAACACTGAAGCTTTCTTT.

As DNA, the CDR3 is TGTGCCAGCAGCTTGGGGCTGGGTGAAGCTTTCTTT. Translation: CASSLGLGEAFF. V is TRBV5-6 and J is TRBJ1-1; D gene unclear. The CDR3 extends over 12 amino acids. Germline lookup yields CDR1 SGHDT and CDR2 YYEEEE. V lost 0 bases and J lost 7, with 7 bases in between. Variable domain in full (rest from reference TRBV5-6 and TRBJ1-1): DAGVTQSPTHLIKTRGQQVTLRCSPKSGHDTVSWYQQALGQGPQFIFQYYEEEERQRGNFPDRFSGHQFPNYSSELNVNALLLGDSALYLCASSLGLGEAFFGQGTRLTVV.

This chain uses TRBV9 with TRBJ1-2; D is uncertain. The V end was cut by 0 bases, the J end by 5 bases, with 11 bases between. The V gene's germline CDR1 is SGDLS and CDR2 YYNGEE. This CDR3 spans 14 amino acids. The CDR3 bases are TGTGCCAGCAGCGTAGGCGTACAGAATTATGGCTACACCTTC. It translates to CASSVGVQNYGYTF. The full variable domain, its missing parts supplied by reference TRBV9 and TRBJ1-2, is DSGVTQTPKHLITATGQRVTLRCSPRSGDLSVYWYQQSLDQGLQFLIQYYNGEERAKGNILERFSAQQFPDLHSELNLSSLELGDSALYFCASSVGVQNYGYTFGSGTRLTVV.

The chain has TRBV18 and TRBJ1-3; D possibly corresponds to TRBD1 (6 bases). CDR1 KGHSH and CDR2 LQKENI come from the germline V gene. This CDR3 has 18 residues. V was trimmed by 4 bases and J by 1 base, leaving 20 bases between them. CDR3 sequence: CASSQGPAGTSSGNTIYF. In DNA form, the CDR3 reads TGTGCCAGCTCACAGGGCCCCGCCGGGACAAGTTCTGGAAACACCATATATTTT.

This clone occurred once. The chain carries TRBV5-1 and TRBJ2-2, with D perhaps matching TRBD1 or TRBD2 (5 bases each). V was clipped by 0 bases and J by 7 bases, with 13 bases between them. Germline CDR1 is SGHRS and CDR2 is YFSETQ. This CDR3 has 15 amino acids. DNA of the CDR3: TGCGCCAGCAGCTTGGCCCCTGGGACCGGCGGGGAGCTGTTTTTT. It yields the protein CASSLAPGTGGELFF.

The chain links TRBV27 to TRBJ2-5, with TRBD2 identical over 16 bases. V lost 5 bases and J lost 4; bases outside the gene matches: 16. The CDR3 extends over 20 amino acids. The germline CDR1 and CDR2 sequences are MNHEY and SMNVEV (reference sequence). The chain's CDR3 is CASSPILLRGTSGRAETQYF. CDR3 nucleotides: TGTGCCAGCAGTCCTATACTGTTGAGAGGGACTAGCGGGAGGGCAGAGACCCAGTACTTC.

This clone has just one count. This rearrangement joins TRBV5-1 to TRBJ2-3; 7 bases align to TRBD2. Germline values: CDR1 SGHRS, CDR2 YFSETQ. V was clipped by 0 bases and J by 0 bases; unmatched bases: 7. The CDR3 covers 17 residues. The CDR3 region has the DNA TGCGCCAGCAGCTTGGGCCTACTAGCGATGAGCACAGATACGCAGTATTTT. Amino acid sequence: CASSLGLLAMSTDTQYF.